This TCR beta chain was sequenced in a study of blood T cell repertoires in COVID-19. As for the study in general: Both acute and convalescent COVID-19 samples were obtained from the United States, Italy and Spain.

The germline V gene encodes CDR1 MNHEY and CDR2 SMNVEV (reference sequence). CDR3 length equals 13 residues. The V gene end was trimmed by 1 base and the J gene end by 8 bases; junction bases not matched to a gene: 4. Authors' methods: Amplified reference gene primers provided the basis for estimating nucleated cell counts. Assay: immunoSEQ multiplex PCR; the TCRdb copy retains only in-frame clones and omits some. The V and J calls and the clone size are those of that table, but D and trimming were determined from the DNA. Among about 260,000 clones, about 88% were seen once, and the ten largest hold 4%.

This rearrangement joins TRBV27 to TRBJ1-2; 7 bases agree with TRBD1. The origin of this receptor is a man aged 60-69 years who had recovered from COVID-19. Material for sequencing was peripheral blood. CDR3 DNA sequence: TGTGCCAGCAGTTTATTGACAGGGCAAGGCTACACCTTC. It encodes CASSLLTGQGYTF.